The 9 T cell receptor beta chains listed next were all sequenced from one sample in a study of blood T cell repertoires in COVID-19. Some clones are missing from TCRdb's copy, which holds only in-frame ones; the method was immunoSEQ multiplex PCR. This table holds 200,000 to 250,000 clones, around 90% found once. Sequencing was done on a sample of peripheral blood. These receptors were obtained from a man aged 30 to 45 with COVID-19, enrolled during active disease.

The gene calls are TRBV5-4 and TRBJ2-7, with 12 bases lining up with TRBD2. This CDR3 is 19 amino acids long. With 4 bases clipped from V and 4 bases from J, the junction kept 18 bases outside the gene matches. Germline loops: CDR1 SGHNT, CDR2 YYREEE (reference sequence). The chain's CDR3 is CASSPRDLAGGPVVYEQYF. CDR3 DNA sequence: TGTGCCAGCAGCCCGAGAGACCTAGCGGGGGGGCCTGTGGTATACGAGCAGTACTTC.

The chain links TRBV29-1 to TRBJ1-1; D is unclear. Trimming cost V 4 bases and J 5 bases, with 17 bases left between them. There are 14 residues in the CDR3. Germline V lookup: CDR1 SQVTM, CDR2 ANQGSEA. The CDR3 DNA sequence: TGCAGCGTTGCTCTATCACGGGGAGGTACTGAAGCTTTCTTT. Translated, it gives CSVALSRGGTEAFF.

The rearrangement joins TRBV7-2 to TRBJ1-2; a possible D gene is TRBD1 (6 bases). CDR1 and CDR2 from the germline V gene are SGHTA and FQGNSA. This CDR3 comprises 16 residues. Trimming left V 5 bases short and J 3 bases short, with 19 bases between. CDR3 amino acids: CASSQNPLGAYYGYTF. CDR3 coding DNA: TGTGCCAGCAGCCAGAACCCTTTGGGGGCTTACTATGGCTACACCTTC.

V and J are TRBV6-1 and TRBJ1-5, with D possibly matching TRBD1 (5 bases). Germline values: CDR1 MNHNS, CDR2 SASEGT. The V and J ends lost 2 bases and 2 bases respectively, with 16 bases between them. The CDR3 contains 17 residues. In DNA form, the CDR3 reads TGTGCCAGCAGTGAATTAGGTGGGGCGGTGGGCAATCAGCCCCAGCATTTT. This gives the protein CASSELGGAVGNQPQHF.

The V call is TRBV4-1, the J call TRBJ2-1; D perhaps matches TRBD2 (7 bases). The germline CDR1 and CDR2 sequences are MGHRA and YSYEKL. The CDR3 contains 16 residues. Trimming stripped 1 base from V and 4 bases from J, with 14 bases between. CDR3 region: CASSQGPGGRYNEQFF. DNA for the CDR3: TGCGCCAGCAGCCAAGGTCCGGGGGGCCGTTACAATGAGCAGTTCTTC.

The chain carries TRBV12-3 or TRBV12-4 and TRBJ1-1; D call uncertain. This CDR3 has 12 amino acids. V lost 2 bases to trimming and J lost 7 bases, with 8 bases between them. Here the CDR3 DNA reads TGTGCCAGCAGTTTACTCGAGTTTGAAGCTTTCTTT. Its protein product is CASSLLEFEAFF.

The chain recombines TRBV5-1 with TRBJ1-4; D not certain. This CDR3 has 15 residues. Looked up from germline, CDR1 is SGHRS and CDR2 is YFSETQ. V lost 0 bases, J lost 8 bases, and 14 bases lay in between. CDR3 loop: CASSLVSGIREKLFF. In DNA, the CDR3 is TGCGCCAGCAGCTTGGTTTCGGGTATTCGGGAAAAACTGTTTTTT.

The rearrangement uses TRBV7-9 and TRBJ1-6; D uncertain. The CDR3 runs to 15 residues. Trimming removed 1 base at V and 7 bases at J, with 11 bases between. The V gene's germline CDR1 is SEHNR and CDR2 FQNEAQ (reference sequence). The CDR3 loop is CASSLVLGENSPLHF. The CDR3 DNA follows: TGTGCCAGCAGCTTAGTATTGGGCGAGAATTCACCCCTCCACTTT.

V gene TRBV7-6 combines with J gene TRBJ1-1, with a weak D call TRBD1 (5 bases). The germline gives CDR1 SGHVS, CDR2 FNYEAQ. V was clipped by 1 base and J by 1 base, with 10 bases between them. The CDR3 spans 15 residues. The CDR3 reads CASSLGVRENTEAFF. The CDR3 nucleotides read TGTGCCAGCAGCTTAGGTGTCAGGGAGAACACTGAAGCTTTCTTT.